This is a list of T cell receptor beta chains from one sample in a study of CD8 T cells in Susac syndrome. TCRdb called the immunoSEQ multiplex PCR reads again in MiXCR, with one record for every CDR3 protein. The sample shows about 160,000 distinct CDR3 sequences, 93% of them seen only once. The sequenced material came from CD4+ T cells from PBMCs. The receptors originated from a human donor in good health. The CDR3 runs from the conserved cysteine through the conserved F or W. The D gene is left open where the match is weak. Rows may omit the clone size; those that give it use once, few, many or a size class.

TRBV11-2	16	.	TRBJ2-7	.	CASSFGTGTVTNEQYF	TGTGCCAGCAGCTTCGGAACCGGGACTGTTACTAACGAGCAGTACTTC
TRBV7-3	15	.	TRBJ2-6	TRBD1	CASRPGGSGANVLTF	TGTGCCAGCAGGCCAGGGGGCTCTGGGGCCAACGTCCTGACTTTC
TRBV19	13	once	TRBJ1-2	TRBD1	CATRDRGDYGYTF	TGTGCCACCAGGGACAGGGGAGACTATGGCTACACCTTC
TRBV6-6	16	.	TRBJ2-1	.	CASNSGEGRVTDEQFF	TGTGCCAGCAACTCGGGAGAGGGCAGGGTGACGGATGAGCAGTTCTTC
TRBV7-6	14	.	TRBJ2-1	.	CASSLGLTAQDLEF	TGTGCCAGCAGCTTAGGACTCACCGCCCAAGATCTAGAGTTC
TRBV7-2	15	.	TRBJ2-5	.	CASSPLSAYTETQYF	TGTGCCAGCAGCCCCCTGTCTGCCTACACAGAGACCCAGTACTTC
TRBV30	13	.	TRBJ1-1	.	CAWSPLQNTEAFF	TGTGCCTGGTCCCCACTACAGAACACTGAAGCTTTCTTT
TRBV5-1	15	.	TRBJ2-5	.	CASSRGAAAQETQYF	TGCGCCAGCAGCCGCGGTGCAGCGGCACAAGAGACCCAGTACTTC
TRBV18	14	.	TRBJ2-2	.	CASSPRQPTGELFF	TGTGCCAGCTCACCCAGACAACCCACCGGGGAGCTGTTTTTT
TRBV7-2	12	once	TRBJ2-7	TRBD2	CASSLSGGLQYF	TGTGCCAGCAGTCTTAGCGGGGGGTTGCAGTACTTC
TRBV29-1	13	.	TRBJ1-1	.	CSVEAPRGTEAFF	TGCAGCGTTGAAGCCCCCAGAGGGACTGAAGCTTTCTTT
TRBV29-1	12	.	TRBJ1-1	.	CSVVLSGKRAFF	TGCAGCGTTGTCCTCTCAGGGAAGCGGGCTTTCTTT
TRBV12-3/TRBV12-4	12	.	TRBJ1-2	.	CASSPWGSGYTF	TGTGCCAGCAGTCCATGGGGGAGTGGCTACACCTTC
TRBV6-1	13	.	TRBJ1-5	.	CASTGNGNQPQHF	TGTGCCAGCACCGGGAATGGCAATCAGCCCCAGCATTTT
TRBV3-1	14	.	TRBJ2-2	.	CASKAGPNTGELFF	TGTGCCAGCAAGGCGGGGCCTAACACCGGGGAGCTGTTTTTT
TRBV3-1	13	.	TRBJ1-5	.	CASSQGRNQPQHF	TGTGCCAGCAGCCAAGGACGGAATCAGCCCCAGCATTTT
TRBV7-9	18	.	TRBJ2-7	.	CASSLAGRGTRGSYEQYF	TGTGCCAGCAGCTTAGCGGGAAGAGGGACTCGGGGCTCCTACGAGCAGTACTTC
TRBV25-1	16	.	TRBJ2-5	.	CASTRTLRADQETQYF	TGTGCCAGCACCCGAACCCTTCGAGCGGACCAAGAGACCCAGTACTTC
TRBV11-3	12	.	TRBJ2-5	.	CASSLVGTPLHF	TGTGCCAGCAGCTTAGTTGGTACCCCTCTTCACTTC
TRBV5-1	14	.	TRBJ1-2	.	CASSLVSGDYGYTF	TGCGCCAGCAGCTTGGTGTCAGGGGATTATGGCTACACCTTC
TRBV5-1	14	once	TRBJ1-2	.	CASSLDGQNYGYTF	TGCGCCAGCAGCTTGGATGGACAGAACTATGGCTACACCTTC
TRBV20-1	14	.	TRBJ2-5	.	CSASNIGSIKTQYF	TGCAGTGCTAGTAACATCGGCAGTATCAAGACCCAGTACTTC
TRBV20-1	14	.	TRBJ1-4	TRBD1	CSAWDRGTNEKLFF	TGCAGTGCGTGGGACAGGGGAACTAATGAAAAACTGTTTTTT
TRBV6-2/TRBV6-3	14	.	TRBJ1-5	.	CASSYLNRNQPQHF	TGTGCCAGCAGTTACTTAAACCGCAATCAGCCCCAGCATTTT
TRBV19	14	.	TRBJ1-5	TRBD1	CASSFRQGWLPQHF	TGTGCCAGTAGTTTTCGACAGGGTTGGTTGCCCCAGCATTTT
TRBV5-4	13	.	TRBJ1-1	.	CASSLAQGDEAFF	TGTGCCAGCAGCTTGGCACAGGGTGATGAAGCTTTCTTT
TRBV2	16	.	TRBJ2-4	TRBD1	CASSLQGHAAKNIQYF	TGTGCCAGCAGTTTACAGGGGCATGCAGCCAAAAACATTCAGTACTTC
TRBV6-2/TRBV6-3	14	.	TRBJ1-1	.	CASSYMGVNTEAFF	TGTGCCAGCAGTTACATGGGAGTGAACACTGAAGCTTTCTTT
TRBV5-4	13	.	TRBJ2-5	.	CASSADSQETQYF	TGTGCCAGCAGCGCGGACAGCCAAGAGACCCAGTACTTC
TRBV7-9	16	few	TRBJ2-5	TRBD2	CASSPGLAGVSETQYF	TGTGCCAGCAGTCCGGGACTAGCGGGTGTTTCGGAGACCCAGTACTTC
TRBV7-3	14	once	TRBJ2-3	TRBD2	CASSPMGGTDTQYF	TGTGCCAGCAGCCCCATGGGGGGGACAGATACGCAGTATTTT
TRBV3-1	14	.	TRBJ1-5	.	CASSQGYRGQPQHF	TGTGCCAGCAGCCAAGGATACCGCGGGCAGCCCCAGCATTTT
TRBV2	13	once	TRBJ1-5	.	CASTNTGKQPQHF	TGTGCCAGCACAAATACAGGAAAACAGCCCCAGCATTTT
TRBV5-1	11	.	TRBJ2-3	.	CASSFADTQYF	TGCGCCAGCAGCTTTGCAGATACGCAGTATTTT
TRBV9	14	.	TRBJ2-1	.	CASSPSDRHNEQFF	TGTGCCAGCAGCCCATCGGACAGACACAATGAGCAGTTCTTC
TRBV27	15	.	TRBJ1-5	.	CASSPSDRSNQPQHF	TGTGCCAGCAGTCCCTCTGACAGGAGCAATCAGCCCCAGCATTTT
TRBV2	14	.	TRBJ2-6	TRBD1	CASKDRAGANVLTF	TGTGCCAGCAAGGACAGGGCTGGGGCCAACGTCCTGACTTTC
TRBV29-1	14	.	TRBJ2-1	TRBD1	CSVVRQGLYNEQFF	TGCAGCGTTGTACGACAGGGTCTCTACAATGAGCAGTTCTTC
TRBV4-2	16	few	TRBJ2-2	.	CASSQDVGSNTGELFF	TGTGCCAGCAGCCAAGACGTGGGGTCGAACACCGGGGAGCTGTTTTTT
TRBV12-5	14	.	TRBJ2-2	.	CASGTGANTGELFF	TGTGCTAGTGGAACCGGGGCGAACACCGGGGAGCTGTTTTTT
TRBV4-1	21	.	TRBJ1-4	TRBD1	CASSQESVGTGSRGANEKLFF	TGCGCCAGCAGCCAAGAATCGGTCGGGACAGGGAGCCGGGGGGCTAATGAAAAACTGTTTTTT
TRBV5-6	14	.	TRBJ2-1	TRBD2	CASSLAGTSNEQFF	TGTGCCAGCAGCTTGGCCGGGACTAGTAATGAGCAGTTCTTC
TRBV20-1	12	.	TRBJ1-1	.	CSVTDRNTEAFF	TGCAGTGTCACGGACAGGAACACTGAAGCTTTCTTT
TRBV4-2	16	once	TRBJ2-1	TRBD2	CASSQDSLAGGHEQFF	TGTGCCAGCAGCCAAGATTCCCTAGCGGGGGGGCATGAGCAGTTCTTC
TRBV29-1	14	.	TRBJ1-1	.	CSVPGAAQNTEAFF	TGCAGCGTCCCTGGAGCAGCTCAGAACACTGAAGCTTTCTTT
TRBV7-8	15	few	TRBJ2-5	TRBD2	CASSPGLAGQETQYF	TGTGCCAGCAGCCCGGGACTAGCGGGGCAAGAGACCCAGTACTTC
TRBV18	14	once	TRBJ2-3	.	CASSPTYARDTQYF	TGTGCCAGCTCACCAACTTATGCACGAGATACGCAGTATTTT
TRBV19	16	.	TRBJ2-6	TRBD1	CASTSTGDSGANVLTF	TGTGCCAGTACCTCGACAGGGGACAGTGGGGCCAACGTCCTGACTTTC
TRBV18	13	few	TRBJ1-1	TRBD1	CASSPDRGTEAFF	TGTGCCAGCTCACCGGACAGGGGCACTGAAGCTTTCTTT
TRBV29-1	16	few	TRBJ1-1	TRBD1	CSVVGARDRDNTEAFF	TGCAGCGTTGTGGGGGCTAGGGACAGGGACAACACTGAAGCTTTCTTT
TRBV7-9	14	.	TRBJ2-7	.	CASSLRLDSYEQYF	TGTGCCAGCAGCCTCCGCCTCGACTCCTACGAGCAGTACTTC
TRBV5-1	14	few	TRBJ2-3	.	CASRAGMHTDTQYF	TGCGCCAGCAGGGCCGGGATGCACACAGATACGCAGTATTTT
TRBV5-1	14	.	TRBJ1-2	.	CASSLEAVTYGYTF	TGCGCCAGCAGCTTGGAAGCAGTAACCTATGGCTACACCTTC
TRBV29-1	13	.	TRBJ2-7	TRBD1	CSGGRGQGYEQYF	TGCAGCGGAGGCCGCGGACAGGGTTACGAGCAGTACTTC
TRBV29-1	13	.	TRBJ2-3	.	CSGGGGARDTQYF	TGCAGCGGAGGGGGGGGCGCGAGGGATACGCAGTATTTT
TRBV19	14	once	TRBJ1-2	TRBD1	CASSGTGVLYGYTF	TGTGCCAGTAGTGGGACAGGCGTGCTCTATGGCTACACCTTC
TRBV27	15	.	TRBJ2-5	.	CASSLSSRFQETQYF	TGTGCCAGCAGTTTATCGTCCAGGTTCCAAGAGACCCAGTACTTC
TRBV5-4	15	few	TRBJ2-5	TRBD2	CASSLTSGGQETQYF	TGTGCCAGCAGCTTGACTAGCGGGGGACAAGAGACCCAGTACTTC
TRBV19	14	.	TRBJ1-1	.	CASSVSGGNTEAFF	TGTGCCAGTAGTGTCTCCGGGGGCAACACTGAAGCTTTCTTT